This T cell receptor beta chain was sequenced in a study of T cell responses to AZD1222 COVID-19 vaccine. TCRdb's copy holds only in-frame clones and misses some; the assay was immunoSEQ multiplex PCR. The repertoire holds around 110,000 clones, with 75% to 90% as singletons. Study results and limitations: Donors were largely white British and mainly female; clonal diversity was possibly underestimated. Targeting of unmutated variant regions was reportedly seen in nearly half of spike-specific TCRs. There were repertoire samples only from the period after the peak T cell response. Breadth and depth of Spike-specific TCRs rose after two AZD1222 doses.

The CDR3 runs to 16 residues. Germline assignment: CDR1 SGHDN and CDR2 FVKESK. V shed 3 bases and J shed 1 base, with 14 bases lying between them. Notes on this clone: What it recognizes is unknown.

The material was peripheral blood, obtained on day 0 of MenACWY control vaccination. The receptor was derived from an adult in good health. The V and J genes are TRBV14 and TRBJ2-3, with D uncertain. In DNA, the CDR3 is TGTGCCAGCAGCCAGCACCTTTCAAGGGGCACAGATACGCAGTATTTT. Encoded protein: CASSQHLSRGTDTQYF.